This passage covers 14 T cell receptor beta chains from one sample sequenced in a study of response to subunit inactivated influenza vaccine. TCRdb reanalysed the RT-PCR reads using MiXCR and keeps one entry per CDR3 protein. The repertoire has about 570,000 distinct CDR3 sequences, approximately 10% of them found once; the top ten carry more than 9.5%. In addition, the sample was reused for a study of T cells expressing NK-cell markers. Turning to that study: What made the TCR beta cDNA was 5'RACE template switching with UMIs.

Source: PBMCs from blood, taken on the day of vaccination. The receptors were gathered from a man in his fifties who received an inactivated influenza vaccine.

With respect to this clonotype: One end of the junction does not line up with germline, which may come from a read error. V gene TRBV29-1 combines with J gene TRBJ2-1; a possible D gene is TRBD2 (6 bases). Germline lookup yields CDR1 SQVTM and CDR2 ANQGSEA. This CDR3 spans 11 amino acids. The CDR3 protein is CSVDPRDSTSF. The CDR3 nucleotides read TGCAGCGTTGACCCCCGGGACTCTACCTCCTTC.

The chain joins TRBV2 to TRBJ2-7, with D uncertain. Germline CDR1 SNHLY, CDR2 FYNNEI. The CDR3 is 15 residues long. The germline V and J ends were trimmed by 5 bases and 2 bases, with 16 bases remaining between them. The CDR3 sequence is CASSRDLAVTYEQYF. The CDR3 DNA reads TGTGCCAGCAGTCGCGACTTGGCGGTGACCTACGAGCAGTACTTC.

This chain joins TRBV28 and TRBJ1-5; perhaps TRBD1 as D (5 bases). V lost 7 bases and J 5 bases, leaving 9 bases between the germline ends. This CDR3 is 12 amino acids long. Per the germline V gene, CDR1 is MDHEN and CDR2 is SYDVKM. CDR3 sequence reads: CASTWGDQPQHF. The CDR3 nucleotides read TGTGCCAGCACCTGGGGGGATCAGCCCCAGCATTTT.

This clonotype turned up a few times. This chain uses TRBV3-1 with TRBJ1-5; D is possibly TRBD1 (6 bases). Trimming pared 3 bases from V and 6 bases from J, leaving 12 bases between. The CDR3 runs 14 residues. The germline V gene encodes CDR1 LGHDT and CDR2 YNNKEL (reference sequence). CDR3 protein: CASSQVTGGQPQHF. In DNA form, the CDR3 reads TGTGCCAGCAGCCAGGTGACAGGCGGTCAGCCCCAGCATTTT.

CDR3: CSTIGTGGPETQYF. CDR3 in DNA: TGCAGTACGATCGGAACGGGGGGGCCCGAGACCCAGTACTTC. The chain joins TRBV20-1 to TRBJ2-5; TRBD2 aligns across 8 bases. The CDR3 loop spans 14 amino acids. CDR1 and CDR2 from the germline V gene are DFQATT and SNEGSKA (reference sequence). V gave up 8 bases and J gave up 5 bases; unmatched junction bases: 13.

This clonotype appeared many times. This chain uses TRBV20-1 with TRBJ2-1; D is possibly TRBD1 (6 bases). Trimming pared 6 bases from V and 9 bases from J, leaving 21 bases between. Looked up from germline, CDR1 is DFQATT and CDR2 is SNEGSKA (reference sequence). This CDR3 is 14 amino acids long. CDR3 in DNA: TGCAGTGCCCTATCAGGGGAAATCTCGTTTGAGCAGTTCTTC. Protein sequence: CSALSGEISFEQFF.

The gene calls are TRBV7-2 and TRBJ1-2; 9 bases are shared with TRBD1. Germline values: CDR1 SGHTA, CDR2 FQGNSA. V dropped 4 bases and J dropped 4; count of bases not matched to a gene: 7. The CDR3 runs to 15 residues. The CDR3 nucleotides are TGTGCCAGCAGCTCGGGGACAGGGTTTGGCTATGGCTACACCTTC. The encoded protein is CASSSGTGFGYGYTF.

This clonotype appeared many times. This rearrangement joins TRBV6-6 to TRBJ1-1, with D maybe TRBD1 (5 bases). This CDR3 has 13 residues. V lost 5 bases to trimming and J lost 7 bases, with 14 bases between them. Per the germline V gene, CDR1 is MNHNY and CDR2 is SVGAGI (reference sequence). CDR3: CASSRDSVGEAFF. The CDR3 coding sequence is TGTGCCAGCAGTCGAGACAGTGTCGGTGAAGCTTTCTTT.

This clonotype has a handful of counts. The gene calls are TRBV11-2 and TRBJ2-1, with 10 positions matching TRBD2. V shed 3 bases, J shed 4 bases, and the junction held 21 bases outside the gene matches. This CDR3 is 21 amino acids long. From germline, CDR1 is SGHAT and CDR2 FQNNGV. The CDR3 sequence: CASSLMWLGTPLAGEYNEQFF. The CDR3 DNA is TGTGCCAGCAGCTTGATGTGGCTGGGCACTCCGCTAGCGGGGGAATACAATGAGCAGTTCTTC.

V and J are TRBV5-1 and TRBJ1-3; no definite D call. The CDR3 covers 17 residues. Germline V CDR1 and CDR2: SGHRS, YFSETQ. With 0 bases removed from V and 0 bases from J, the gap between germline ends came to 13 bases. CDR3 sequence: CASSLAAGAHSGNTIYF. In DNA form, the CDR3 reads TGCGCCAGCAGCTTGGCGGCCGGAGCCCACTCTGGAAACACCATATATTTT.

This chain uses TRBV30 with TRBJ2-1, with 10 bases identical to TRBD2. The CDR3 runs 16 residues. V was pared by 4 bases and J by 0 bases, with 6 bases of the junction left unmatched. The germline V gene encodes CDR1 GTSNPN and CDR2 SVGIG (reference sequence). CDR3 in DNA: TGTGCCTGGACATTTAGCGGGAGGAGCTCCTACAATGAGCAGTTCTTC. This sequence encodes CAWTFSGRSSYNEQFF.

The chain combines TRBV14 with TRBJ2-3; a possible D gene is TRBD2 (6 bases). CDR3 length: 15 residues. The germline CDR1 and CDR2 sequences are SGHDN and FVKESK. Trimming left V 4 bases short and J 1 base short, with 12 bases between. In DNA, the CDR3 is TGTGCCAGCAGCCGACTAGTCTTCGGCACAGATACGCAGTATTTT. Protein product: CASSRLVFGTDTQYF.

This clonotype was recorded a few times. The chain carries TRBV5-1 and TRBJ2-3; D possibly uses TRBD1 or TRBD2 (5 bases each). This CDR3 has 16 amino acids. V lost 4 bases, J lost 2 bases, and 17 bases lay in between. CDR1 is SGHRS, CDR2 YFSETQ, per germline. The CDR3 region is CASSGGAAVLTDTQYF. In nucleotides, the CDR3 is TGCGCCAGCAGCGGGGGAGCAGCCGTCCTCACAGATACGCAGTATTTT.

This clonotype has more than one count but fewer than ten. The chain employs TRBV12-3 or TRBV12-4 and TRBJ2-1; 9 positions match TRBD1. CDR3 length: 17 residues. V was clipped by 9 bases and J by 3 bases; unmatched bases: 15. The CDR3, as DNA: TGTGCCAGTAACCTGGGAGCAACGACAGGGGGCTACAATGAGCAGTTCTTC. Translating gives CASNLGATTGGYNEQFF.